The 5 T cell receptor beta chains given below trace back to one sample, sequenced in a study of blood T cell repertoires in COVID-19. Generated by immunoSEQ multiplex PCR, the TCRdb table keeps only in-frame clones and is missing some. Of about 100,000 clones in the sample, just under 80% were seen once. Input material: peripheral blood. These receptors were obtained from a woman aged 70 to 79 with acute or convalescent COVID-19.

This rearrangement joins TRBV5-6 to TRBJ1-5; 8 bases match TRBD1. The CDR3 covers 15 residues. V shed 2 bases, J shed 7 bases, and the junction held 8 bases outside the gene matches. Per the germline V gene, CDR1 is SGHDT and CDR2 is YYEEEE. CDR3 coding DNA: TGTGCCAGCAGCTTATCGCAGGGGGCAAAGCAGCCCCAGCATTTT. Protein product: CASSLSQGAKQPQHF.

As regards this clone: The same CDR3 is also encoded by other DNA sequences in this sample. This chain joins TRBV5-1 and TRBJ2-5; 7 nucleotides match TRBD1. Looked up from germline, CDR1 is SGHRS and CDR2 is YFSETQ. V dropped 0 bases and J dropped 5; count of bases not matched to a gene: 4. The CDR3 consists of 14 residues. CDR3 amino acids: CASSLGGGEETQYF. The CDR3 DNA reads as TGCGCCAGCAGCTTGGGAGGGGGCGAGGAGACCCAGTACTTC.

The chain links TRBV15 to TRBJ1-3; D remains unclear. Trimming stripped 0 bases from V and 2 bases from J, with 8 bases between. The CDR3 spans 15 residues. Germline values: CDR1 LNHNV, CDR2 YYDKDF (reference sequence). CDR3 sequence reads: CATSRDSVAGNTIYF. CDR3 DNA: TGTGCCACCAGCAGAGACTCGGTGGCTGGAAACACCATATATTTT.

The chain uses TRBV7-2 and TRBJ2-3; TRBD2 is a possible D gene (7 bases). Germline V CDR1 and CDR2: SGHTA, FQGNSA. The CDR3 covers 16 residues. The V and J ends lost 5 bases and 3 bases respectively, with 18 bases between them. The CDR3 protein is CASSAGASVYTDTQYF. Written as DNA, the CDR3 is TGTGCCAGCAGCGCGGGGGCGTCTGTCTATACAGATACGCAGTATTTT.

The chain combines TRBV28 with TRBJ2-1; TRBD2 is a possible D gene (6 bases). Germline values: CDR1 MDHEN, CDR2 SYDVKM. This CDR3 has 15 residues. V shed 6 bases and J shed 6 bases, with 18 bases lying between them. For the CDR3, the DNA is TGTGCCAGCAGCCAACCCAGTGGAGGGATCAATGAGCAGTTCTTC. Its translation is CASSQPSGGINEQFF.